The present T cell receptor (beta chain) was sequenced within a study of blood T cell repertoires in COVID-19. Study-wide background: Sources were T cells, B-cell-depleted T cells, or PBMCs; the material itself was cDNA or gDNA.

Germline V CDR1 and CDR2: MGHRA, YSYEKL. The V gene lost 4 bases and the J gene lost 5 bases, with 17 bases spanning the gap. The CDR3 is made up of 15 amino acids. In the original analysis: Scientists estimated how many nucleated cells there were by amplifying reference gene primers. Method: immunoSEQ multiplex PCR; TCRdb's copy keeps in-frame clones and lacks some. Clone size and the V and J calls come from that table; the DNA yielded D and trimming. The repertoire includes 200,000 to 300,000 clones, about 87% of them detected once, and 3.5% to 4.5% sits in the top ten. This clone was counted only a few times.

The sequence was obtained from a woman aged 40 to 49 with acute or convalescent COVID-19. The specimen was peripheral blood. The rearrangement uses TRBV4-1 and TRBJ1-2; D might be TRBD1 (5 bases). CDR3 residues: CASSLPGQGEYGYTF. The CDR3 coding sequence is TGCGCCAGCAGCCTCCCCGGGCAGGGTGAGTATGGCTACACCTTC.